A single sample gave rise to the 25 T cell receptor beta chains below, sequenced in a study of human T cells and chemical hapten exposure. TCRdb ran MiXCR on the RACE reads and lists one entry per CDR3 protein. Of 300,000 to 450,000 distinct CDR3 sequences listed, roughly 4.6% were seen once; the top ten hold 2.5% to 3%. Time point defined: pre-sensitization, week 0. Treatment: therapeutic diphenylcyclopropenone sensitization with weekly scalp DPC. The source material was whole blood, sampled in connection with sensitization to the hapten diphenylcyclopropenone (DPC). The receptors come from a woman between 45 and 60 years old with alopecia areata. Some clones in this sample may be carry-over from other donors' samples.

This clonotype was counted between two and nine times. The chain is built from TRBV6-5 and TRBJ2-7; 9 bases line up with TRBD1. This CDR3 spans 12 amino acids. The junction had 1 base not matched to a gene; V was cut back by 5 bases and J by 5 bases. Germline loops: CDR1 MNHEY, CDR2 SVGAGI. CDR3 amino acids: CASSHRGHEQYF. The CDR3 DNA reads TGTGCCAGCAGTCACAGGGGGCACGAGCAGTACTTC.

This clonotype was observed many times. This sequence joins TRBV6-5 and TRBJ2-5; D is undetermined. The ends were cut back, 0 bases at V and 9 bases at J, with 11 bases in the middle. The germline gives CDR1 MNHEY, CDR2 SVGAGI. The CDR3 consists of 13 residues. The CDR3 here is CASSYSGSPSQYF. The CDR3 nucleotides read TGTGCCAGCAGTTACTCGGGCTCCCCCTCCCAGTACTTC.

This clonotype has just a few counts. The gene calls are TRBV5-1 and TRBJ1-6, with 8 bases identical to TRBD1. Germline trimming cut 4 bases from V and 4 bases from J; bases unmatched to any gene: 4. CDR3 length: 15 amino acids. Germline V gene data show CDR1 as SGHRS and CDR2 as YFSETQ. The CDR3 coding sequence is TGCGCCAGCAGCACCGGACAGGGTTATAATTCACCCCTCCACTTT. This codes for CASSTGQGYNSPLHF. Drawing the rest from reference TRBV5-1 and TRBJ1-6, the complete variable domain is KAGVTQTPRYLIKTRGQQVTLSCSPISGHRSVSWYQQTPGQGLQFLFEYFSETQRNKGNFPGRFSGRQFSNSRSEMNVSTLELGDSALYLCASSTGQGYNSPLHFGNGTRLTVT.

This chain links TRBV29-1 with TRBJ2-2, with TRBD2 matching over 7 bases. With 3 bases clipped from V and 8 bases from J, the junction kept 15 bases outside the gene matches. The CDR3 has 16 amino acids. Per the germline V gene, CDR1 is SQVTM and CDR2 is ANQGSEA. As DNA, the CDR3 is TGCAGCGTTGAGGACACCGGGACGGGGGGACGAGGGGAGCTGTTTTTT. Its translation is CSVEDTGTGGRGELFF.

This clonotype was seen many times. This chain links TRBV12-3 or TRBV12-4 with TRBJ2-3; TRBD2 might be the D (6 bases). V lost 7 bases to trimming and J lost 5 bases, with 16 bases between them. This CDR3 contains 14 residues. Here the CDR3 reads CASTPRAGLDTQYF. DNA for the CDR3: TGTGCCAGCACCCCAAGGGCGGGGTTAGATACGCAGTATTTT.

There are many counts of this clonotype. The chain recombines TRBV4-2 with TRBJ2-4, with D perhaps assigned TRBD1 or TRBD2 (5 bases each). The CDR3 has 16 residues. Trimming took 1 base from V and 5 from J, leaving 15 bases between them. Germline V CDR1 and CDR2: LGHNA, YNFKEQ. CDR3 sequence: CASSQVQGVGENIQYF. As DNA, the CDR3 is TGTGCCAGCAGCCAAGTTCAGGGAGTTGGGGAAAACATTCAGTACTTC.

This clonotype was observed many times. This chain connects TRBV20-1 to TRBJ2-7; D may be TRBD1 (6 bases). Trimming pared 3 bases from V and 7 bases from J, leaving 19 bases between. Germline V gives CDR1 DFQATT, CDR2 SNEGSKA (reference sequence). This CDR3 region has 14 residues. The CDR3 loop is CSASAQGRVKEQYF. CDR3 bases: TGCAGTGCTAGCGCCCAGGGGCGGGTAAAAGAGCAGTACTTC.

The chain's CDR3 is CAISESTEYEQYF. As DNA, the CDR3 is TGTGCCATCAGTGAGTCGACGGAGTACGAGCAGTACTTC. The chain joins TRBV10-3 to TRBJ2-7; D is undetermined. This CDR3 region has 13 residues. The ends were cut back, 0 bases at V and 4 bases at J, with 7 bases in the middle. Germline loops: CDR1 ENHRY, CDR2 SYGVKD.

The rearrangement links TRBV20-1 to TRBJ2-2, with no clear D. CDR1 and CDR2 (germline): DFQATT, SNEGSKA (reference sequence). V was trimmed by 4 bases and J by 4 bases, leaving 7 bases between them. The CDR3 has 12 residues. The CDR3 nucleotides are TGCAGTGCTACCGAAGGCACCGGGGAGCTGTTTTTT. The encoded protein is CSATEGTGELFF.

This clonotype showed up just a few times. V gene TRBV30 combines with J gene TRBJ1-2, with no clear D. This CDR3 has 11 residues. V was clipped by 4 bases and J by 4 bases, with 7 bases between them. The germline CDR1 and CDR2 sequences are GTSNPN and SVGIG (reference sequence). In DNA, the CDR3 is TGTGCCTGGATTGGCAGCTATGGCTACACCTTC. Translating it yields CAWIGSYGYTF.

In this sample, this clonotype turned up many times. The chain uses TRBV3-1 and TRBJ1-2; TRBD1 agrees at 7 bases. This CDR3 is built from 13 residues. The trim removed 7 bases at V and 4 bases at J, leaving 6 bases unmatched. CDR1 is LGHDT, CDR2 YNNKEL, per germline (reference sequence). The DNA for the CDR3 is TGTGCCAGCAATGATCGACAGGGCTATGGCTACACCTTC. It translates to CASNDRQGYGYTF.

This clonotype was seen only a few times. The chain has TRBV2 and TRBJ1-1, with TRBD1 as a possible D gene (6 bases). The germline V gene encodes CDR1 SNHLY and CDR2 FYNNEI. Trimming cost V 5 bases and J 6 bases, with 19 bases left between them. The CDR3 sequence is 15 residues long. CDR3 nucleotide sequence: TGTGCCAGCAGTACTGATGGACAGACAGACCCTGAAGCTTTCTTT. Translated: CASSTDGQTDPEAFF.

The chain has TRBV6-6 and TRBJ1-6; tentative D call: TRBD1 (6 bases). Germline V lookup: CDR1 MNHNY, CDR2 SVGAGI (reference sequence). CDR3 size: 14 residues. Trimming took 2 bases from V and 8 from J, leaving 10 bases between them. DNA for the CDR3: TGTGCCAGCAGTTACCAGGGGCGGGATTCACCCCTCCACTTT. Protein sequence: CASSYQGRDSPLHF.

The genes are TRBV6-1 and TRBJ2-3; D assignment may be TRBD1 or TRBD2 (5 bases each). CDR3 length: 15 residues. Trimming took off 8 bases at V and 1 base at J, with 16 bases between the two ends. The germline gives CDR1 MNHNS, CDR2 SASEGT. Written as DNA, the CDR3 is TGTGCCAGCGTCTTTTGGGACGGGGGCACAGATACGCAGTATTTT. It is translated as CASVFWDGGTDTQYF.

Note on this clonotype: It may be a read error: a sequence one base away is much more abundant. The chain links TRBV11-3 to TRBJ2-3; 8 bases agree with TRBD2. The CDR3 runs 14 residues. Germline V gives CDR1 SGHNT, CDR2 YENEEA. The CDR3 is CASNLSGSSDTQYF. The CDR3 DNA reads TGTGCCAGCAACTTAAGCGGGAGCTCTGATACGCAGTATTTT.

The chain links TRBV12-3 or TRBV12-4 to TRBJ1-1, with 8 bases aligning to TRBD1. V gave up 5 bases and J gave up 2 bases; unmatched junction bases: 7. CDR3 length: 15 residues. The CDR3 DNA reads as TGTGCCAGCAGTCCGTGGACAGGGATTAACACTGAAGCTTTCTTT. Amino acids: CASSPWTGINTEAFF.

This clonotype came up many times. J is TRBJ2-3 and V is TRBV7-8; D not resolved. The CDR3 sequence is 15 residues long. From germline, CDR1 is SGHVS and CDR2 FQNEAQ. The V end lost 2 bases, the J end lost 0 bases, and 9 bases lay between the germline ends. The CDR3 sequence: CASSLNPPSTDTQYF. CDR3 sequence (DNA): TGTGCCAGCAGCTTAAATCCACCTAGCACAGATACGCAGTATTTT.

This chain joins TRBV5-1 and TRBJ2-2, with D maybe TRBD1 (6 bases). CDR3 length: 15 residues. CDR1 and CDR2 (germline): SGHRS, YFSETQ. The germline V and J ends were trimmed by 2 bases and 6 bases, with 14 bases remaining between them. The CDR3 loop is CASSFSGVGSGELFF. The CDR3 bases are TGCGCCAGCAGCTTTTCAGGGGTCGGATCCGGGGAGCTGTTTTTT.

This clonotype has just a few counts. The V and J genes are TRBV6-5 and TRBJ1-5, with D possibly being TRBD1 (6 bases). This CDR3 has 13 residues. Germline V gene sequence: CDR1 MNHEY, CDR2 SVGAGI. V was pared by 0 bases and J by 6 bases, with 6 bases between. CDR3 sequence: CASSYSGAQPQHF. The CDR3 nucleotides read TGTGCCAGCAGTTACTCGGGGGCTCAGCCCCAGCATTTT.

This chain links TRBV2 with TRBJ2-3; the D is unclear. This CDR3 comprises 20 residues. Germline-derived CDR1 and CDR2 are SNHLY and FYNNEI. Trimming removed 8 bases at V and 2 bases at J, with 32 bases between. CDR3 in DNA: TGTGCCAGCCCCCTGCTTGCCCCTCAAACGGAACTCTCCTTCACAGATACGCAGTATTTT. The encoded protein is CASPLLAPQTELSFTDTQYF.

The chain is built from TRBV5-6 and TRBJ2-1; no firm D call. Trimming removed 0 bases at V and 8 bases at J, with 9 bases between. CDR1 and CDR2 (germline): SGHDT, YYEEEE. This CDR3 has 13 residues. The CDR3: CASSLEGLDEQFF. The CDR3 DNA is TGTGCCAGCAGCTTGGAGGGTCTCGATGAGCAGTTCTTC.

V and J are TRBV25-1 and TRBJ2-5; unclear D gene. The CDR3 runs 11 residues. V gave up 5 bases and J gave up 7 bases, with 8 bases separating them. Per germline, CDR1 MGHDK and CDR2 SYGVNS. CDR3 loop: CASSPRGTQYF. The CDR3 DNA reads as TGTGCCAGCAGTCCACGAGGGACCCAGTACTTC.

This clonotype was picked up many times. The J gene is TRBJ1-2, the V gene TRBV7-2; a possible D gene is TRBD1 (5 bases). This CDR3 has 14 amino acids. Germline V lookup: CDR1 SGHTA, CDR2 FQGNSA. Trimming stripped 2 bases from V and 7 bases from J, with 14 bases between. As DNA, the CDR3 is TGTGCCAGCAGCTTACAGGGCACAAAAGGTGGCTACACCTTC. Amino acid sequence: CASSLQGTKGGYTF.

This clonotype was recorded many times. V and J are TRBV5-1 and TRBJ2-3; 8 nucleotides match TRBD2. Germline CDR1 and CDR2: SGHRS and YFSETQ. Germline trimming cut 2 bases from V and 3 bases from J; bases unmatched to any gene: 17. The CDR3 covers 19 residues. The CDR3 sequence: CASSFRIRGGYRPTDTQYF. CDR3 DNA: TGCGCCAGCAGCTTTAGGATTCGGGGGGGGTACCGCCCGACAGATACGCAGTATTTT.

This clonotype was found many times. V is TRBV5-5 and J is TRBJ1-4, with a weak D call TRBD1 (5 bases). Germline loops: CDR1 SGHKS, CDR2 YYEKEE (reference sequence). Trimming stripped 0 bases from V and 4 bases from J, with 7 bases between. CDR3 size: 14 residues. The CDR3: CASSLAGGNEKLFF. The DNA for the CDR3 is TGTGCCAGCAGCTTGGCTGGGGGTAATGAAAAACTGTTTTTT.